This T cell receptor (beta chain) was identified during a study of blood T cell repertoires in COVID-19. About the study: Collection of acute and convalescent COVID-19 samples took place in the United States, Italy and Spain.

Produced via immunoSEQ multiplex PCR; TCRdb's table is partial and in-frame only. The repertoire holds under 250,000 clones, approximately 90% seen once, with under 14% in the top ten. Germline V gene sequence: CDR1 SGDLS, CDR2 YYNGEE. The CDR3 is 15 amino acids. V was clipped by 0 bases and J by 9 bases; unmatched bases: 6. The genes are TRBV9 and TRBJ2-1, with TRBD2 matching over 10 bases. The sample was peripheral blood. The origin of this receptor is a man between 45 and 60 years old with COVID-19, enrolled during active disease. CDR3 sequence: CASSVGLAGESEQFF. Here the CDR3 DNA reads TGTGCCAGCAGCGTAGGTCTAGCGGGAGAGAGTGAGCAGTTCTTC.